The rows below give T cell receptor beta chains drawn from one sample of a study of blood T cell repertoires in COVID-19. TCRdb's copy holds only in-frame clones and misses some; the assay was immunoSEQ multiplex PCR. The data show about 120,000 clones, with approximately 81% seen just once and about 40% held by the top ten. The specimen was peripheral blood. The receptors originated from a man aged 35-49 years with active or convalescent COVID-19. Both conserved end residues are part of each CDR3. Each record gives: CDR3 protein, CDR3 DNA, clone size, J gene, D gene, V gene, CDR3 length. A D gene is named only where the DNA matches it firmly. Rows may omit the clone size; those that give it use once, few, many or a size class.

CDR3: CATNDRTGGNYGYTF
DNA: TGTGCCACGAACGACCGGACAGGGGGCAACTATGGCTACACCTTC
size: NA
J: TRBJ1-2
D: TRBD1
V: TRBV24-1
length: 15

CDR3: CASSLGGGEVEAFF
DNA: TGTGCCAGCAGCTTGGGAGGCGGCGAGGTAGAAGCTTTCTTT
size: NA
J: TRBJ1-1
D: NA
V: TRBV5-4
length: 14

CDR3: CASSPSQGGPSTNVLTF
DNA: TGTGCCAGCAGTCCCTCGCAGGGCGGACCCTCGACCAACGTCCTGACTTTC
size: few
J: TRBJ2-6
D: NA
V: TRBV3-1/TRBV3-2
length: 17

CDR3: CASAGRGPDTQYF
DNA: TGTGCCAGCGCAGGCAGGGGCCCAGATACGCAGTATTTT
size: NA
J: TRBJ2-3
D: NA
V: TRBV2
length: 13

CDR3: CASSASFDEQFF
DNA: TGTGCCAGCAGCGCTAGTTTCGATGAGCAGTTCTTC
size: once
J: TRBJ2-1
D: NA
V: TRBV7-9
length: 12

CDR3: CASSYNPLGDTEAFF
DNA: TGTGCCAGCAGTTACAATCCCCTGGGCGACACTGAAGCTTTCTTT
size: NA
J: TRBJ1-1
D: NA
V: TRBV6-5
length: 15

CDR3: CSSSGTGGRTPYGYTF
DNA: TGTTCCTCATCCGGGACAGGGGGCCGAACACCCTATGGCTACACCTTC
size: NA
J: TRBJ1-2
D: TRBD1
V: TRBV28
length: 16

CDR3: CASNTDAGRGTQYF
DNA: TGTGCCAGCAACACGGACGCCGGAAGGGGGACCCAGTACTTC
size: NA
J: TRBJ2-5
D: NA
V: TRBV7-9
length: 14

CDR3: CASSLGALNYGYTF
DNA: TGTGCCAGCAGTTTAGGTGCGTTAAACTATGGCTACACCTTC
size: NA
J: TRBJ1-2
D: NA
V: TRBV28
length: 14

CDR3: CASSLGTGGAGTGELFF
DNA: TGCGCCAGCAGCCTCGGGACAGGGGGCGCGGGGACCGGGGAGCTGTTTTTT
size: NA
J: TRBJ2-2
D: TRBD1
V: TRBV4-1
length: 17

CDR3: CASSLLGREGTEAFF
DNA: TGTGCCAGCAGCTTATTAGGACGGGAGGGGACTGAAGCTTTCTTT
size: NA
J: TRBJ1-1
D: NA
V: TRBV7-9
length: 15

CDR3: CASSLSQGGEKLFF
DNA: TGTGCCAGCAGCCTGAGTCAGGGCGGTGAAAAACTGTTTTTT
size: NA
J: TRBJ1-4
D: NA
V: TRBV3-1/TRBV3-2
length: 14

CDR3: CSVHTDTQYF
DNA: TGCAGCGTCCACACAGATACGCAGTATTTT
size: few
J: TRBJ2-3
D: NA
V: TRBV29-1
length: 10

CDR3: CASSVNRVTDTQYF
DNA: TGTGCCAGCAGCGTTAACAGGGTAACAGATACGCAGTATTTT
size: NA
J: TRBJ2-3
D: NA
V: TRBV9
length: 14

CDR3: CASSLLAGEDTQYF
DNA: TGTGCCAGCAGCTTGCTGGCGGGGGAAGATACGCAGTATTTT
size: NA
J: TRBJ2-3
D: TRBD2
V: TRBV7-2
length: 14

CDR3: CASSTGQGAGGELFF
DNA: TGTGCCAGCAGCACAGGACAGGGGGCTGGCGGGGAGCTGTTTTTT
size: NA
J: TRBJ2-2
D: TRBD1
V: TRBV5-6
length: 15

CDR3: CASSTGGGSDTQYF
DNA: TGTGCCAGTAGTACAGGGGGTGGGTCAGATACGCAGTATTTT
size: once
J: TRBJ2-3
D: TRBD1
V: TRBV19
length: 14

CDR3: CASREKGQNYGYTF
DNA: TGTGCCAGCAGGGAGAAGGGACAGAACTATGGCTACACCTTC
size: few
J: TRBJ1-2
D: TRBD1
V: TRBV6-5
length: 14

CDR3: CASSSGQGTNYGYTF
DNA: TGCGCCAGCAGCTCAGGACAGGGGACTAACTATGGCTACACCTTC
size: NA
J: TRBJ1-2
D: TRBD1
V: TRBV5-1
length: 15

CDR3: CASSPTGATEAFF
DNA: TGTGCCAGCAGCCCGACAGGGGCCACTGAAGCTTTCTTT
size: NA
J: TRBJ1-1
D: TRBD1
V: TRBV13
length: 13

CDR3: CASSQPGLADNEQFF
DNA: TGTGCCAGCAGTCAACCGGGACTAGCGGACAATGAGCAGTTCTTC
size: NA
J: TRBJ2-1
D: TRBD2
V: TRBV5-4
length: 15

CDR3: CASSEQDRGAFF
DNA: TGTGCCAGCAGCGAACAGGACAGGGGAGCTTTCTTT
size: NA
J: TRBJ1-1
D: TRBD1
V: TRBV9
length: 12

CDR3: CASSDDRLYGYTF
DNA: TGTGCCAGTAGTGATGACAGGCTCTATGGCTACACCTTC
size: NA
J: TRBJ1-2
D: NA
V: TRBV19
length: 13

CDR3: CASSFDTDYEQYF
DNA: TGTGCCAGCAGTTTCGACACCGACTACGAGCAGTACTTC
size: NA
J: TRBJ2-7
D: NA
V: TRBV28
length: 13

CDR3: CASSTETYNQPQHF
DNA: TGTGCCAGCAGCACAGAGACATACAATCAGCCCCAGCATTTT
size: few
J: TRBJ1-5
D: NA
V: TRBV5-8
length: 14

CDR3: CASSFGWGKGVSNQPQHF
DNA: TGTGCCAGCAGTTTCGGGTGGGGGAAGGGGGTGAGCAATCAGCCCCAGCATTTT
size: NA
J: TRBJ1-5
D: NA
V: TRBV28
length: 18

CDR3: CASRAGNSYEQYF
DNA: TGTGCCAGCAGAGCAGGAAACTCCTACGAGCAGTACTTC
size: NA
J: TRBJ2-7
D: NA
V: TRBV27
length: 13

CDR3: CASSEEFPAGLIGYTF
DNA: TGTGCCAGCAGTGAAGAATTCCCTGCCGGACTAATCGGCTACACCTTC
size: NA
J: TRBJ1-2
D: NA
V: TRBV6-1
length: 16

CDR3: CASSLGTGEAFF
DNA: TGCGCCAGCAGCTTGGGGACAGGTGAAGCTTTCTTT
size: NA
J: TRBJ1-1
D: TRBD1
V: TRBV5-1
length: 12

CDR3: CASSLGLGDTSYEQYF
DNA: TGCGCCAGCAGCTTGGGACTCGGAGACACTAGCTACGAGCAGTACTTC
size: NA
J: TRBJ2-7
D: NA
V: TRBV5-1
length: 16

CDR3: CAWSPAGNQPQHF
DNA: TGTGCCTGGAGTCCGGCAGGGAATCAGCCCCAGCATTTT
size: NA
J: TRBJ1-5
D: NA
V: TRBV30
length: 13

CDR3: CASSPGTTSNEQFF
DNA: TGCGCCAGCAGCCCGGGGACTACTAGCAATGAGCAGTTCTTC
size: NA
J: TRBJ2-1
D: TRBD2
V: TRBV5-1
length: 14

CDR3: CATSGFDEQFF
DNA: TGTGCCACCAGTGGTTTCGATGAGCAGTTCTTC
size: NA
J: TRBJ2-1
D: NA
V: TRBV24-1
length: 11

CDR3: CASSILADPSTDTQYF
DNA: TGTGCCAGCAGCATACTAGCGGACCCAAGCACAGATACGCAGTATTTT
size: NA
J: TRBJ2-3
D: TRBD2
V: TRBV27
length: 16

CDR3: CASSPSDRKYYEQYF
DNA: TGTGCCAGCAGTCCCTCGGACAGGAAATACTACGAGCAGTACTTC
size: NA
J: TRBJ2-7
D: TRBD1
V: TRBV6-5
length: 15

CDR3: CACTRGGQETQYF
DNA: TGTGCCTGTACGAGGGGGGGGCAAGAGACCCAGTACTTC
size: NA
J: TRBJ2-5
D: NA
V: TRBV30
length: 13

CDR3: CASSSPGRSGGVGEQYF
DNA: TGTGCCAGCAGTTCCCCCGGGCGGAGCGGGGGGGTGGGGGAGCAGTACTTC
size: NA
J: TRBJ2-7
D: TRBD2
V: TRBV27
length: 17

CDR3: CASSRDGTNEKLFF
DNA: TGTGCCAGCTCGCGGGACGGAACTAATGAAAAACTGTTTTTT
size: NA
J: TRBJ1-4
D: NA
V: TRBV18
length: 14

CDR3: CASSQDLRGNEQFF
DNA: TGTGCCAGCAGCCAAGATCTCCGGGGGAATGAGCAGTTCTTC
size: NA
J: TRBJ2-1
D: NA
V: TRBV3-1/TRBV3-2
length: 14

CDR3: CASRGTGPRDQPQHF
DNA: TGTGCCAGCAGGGGAACCGGGCCGAGGGATCAGCCCCAGCATTTT
size: NA
J: TRBJ1-5
D: NA
V: TRBV28
length: 15

CDR3: CVGTGTGYGYTF
DNA: TGTGTCGGTACTGGGACAGGCTATGGCTACACCTTC
size: NA
J: TRBJ1-2
D: TRBD1
V: TRBV7-9
length: 12

CDR3: CASRPGATNEKLFF
DNA: TGTGCCAGTCGACCAGGGGCCACTAATGAAAAACTGTTTTTT
size: few
J: TRBJ1-4
D: NA
V: TRBV7-6
length: 14

CDR3: CASSLGLAGDSTDTQYF
DNA: TGTGCCAGCAGCTTAGGTCTAGCGGGAGATAGCACAGATACGCAGTATTTT
size: NA
J: TRBJ2-3
D: TRBD2
V: TRBV7-6
length: 17